This T cell receptor (beta chain) was identified in a study of cytomegalovirus exposure and HLA in healthy donors. Study-wide findings and caveats: A list of approximately 160 TCR beta chains associated with cytomegalovirus was given.

For this clone: Its cognate antigen is unknown.

In germline, CDR1 is SGHNT, CDR2 YYREEE (reference sequence). V gave up 3 bases and J gave up 8 bases; unmatched junction bases: 9. CDR3 size: 16 residues. Researchers ran the PCR with 60 Vbeta and 13 Jbeta primers. Data came from immunoSEQ multiplex PCR; TCRdb stores just in-frame clones and leaves some out. This table holds 90,000 to 100,000 clones, roughly three quarters found once. The chain links TRBV5-4 to TRBJ1-4; 11 bases match TRBD1. Sequencing used PBMCs. The sequence was collected from a female donor in good health and CMV-seronegative. The CDR3 nucleotides read TGTGCCAGCAGCTCCCTCCTGGACAGGGGGCTAGAAAAACTGTTTTTT. Translated, it gives CASSSLLDRGLEKLFF.